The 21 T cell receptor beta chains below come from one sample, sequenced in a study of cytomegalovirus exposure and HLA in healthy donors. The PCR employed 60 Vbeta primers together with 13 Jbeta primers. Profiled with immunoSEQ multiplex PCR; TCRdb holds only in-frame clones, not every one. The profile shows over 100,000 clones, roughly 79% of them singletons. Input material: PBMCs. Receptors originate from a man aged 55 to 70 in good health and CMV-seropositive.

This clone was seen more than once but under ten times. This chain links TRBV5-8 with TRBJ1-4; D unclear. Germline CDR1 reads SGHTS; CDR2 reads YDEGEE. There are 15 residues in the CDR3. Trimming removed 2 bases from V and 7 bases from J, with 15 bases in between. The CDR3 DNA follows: TGTGCCAGCAGCTTAGACATTCCCAGCGGTGAAAAACTGTTTTTT. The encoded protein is CASSLDIPSGEKLFF.

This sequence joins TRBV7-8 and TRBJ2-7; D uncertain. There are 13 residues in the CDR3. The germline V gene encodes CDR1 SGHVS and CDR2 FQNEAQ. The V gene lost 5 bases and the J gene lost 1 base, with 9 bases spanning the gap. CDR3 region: CASSRDKSYEQYF. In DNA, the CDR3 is TGTGCCAGCAGCCGAGACAAATCCTACGAGCAGTACTTC.

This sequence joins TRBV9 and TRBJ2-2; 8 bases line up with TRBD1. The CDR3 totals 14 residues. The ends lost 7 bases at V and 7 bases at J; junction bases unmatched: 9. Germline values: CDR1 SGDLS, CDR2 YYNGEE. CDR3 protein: CASASGQGVGELFF. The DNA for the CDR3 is TGTGCCAGCGCCTCAGGACAGGGAGTCGGGGAGCTGTTTTTT.

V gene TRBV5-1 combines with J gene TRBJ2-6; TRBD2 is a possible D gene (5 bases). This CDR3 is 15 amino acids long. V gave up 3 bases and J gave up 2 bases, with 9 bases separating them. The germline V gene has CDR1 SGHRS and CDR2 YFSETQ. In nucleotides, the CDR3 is TGCGCCAGCAGCTCTGGAGGTACTGGGGCCAACGTCCTGACTTTC. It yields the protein CASSSGGTGANVLTF. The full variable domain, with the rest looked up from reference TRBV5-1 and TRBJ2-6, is KAGVTQTPRYLIKTRGQQVTLSCSPISGHRSVSWYQQTPGQGLQFLFEYFSETQRNKGNFPGRFSGRQFSNSRSEMNVSTLELGDSALYLCASSSGGTGANVLTFGAGSRLTVL.

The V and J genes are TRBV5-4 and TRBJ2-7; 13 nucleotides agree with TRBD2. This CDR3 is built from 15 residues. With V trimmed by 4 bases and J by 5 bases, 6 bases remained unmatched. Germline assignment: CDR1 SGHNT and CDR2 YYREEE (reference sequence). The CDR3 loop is CASSALAGGRHEQYF. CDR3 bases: TGTGCCAGCAGCGCACTAGCGGGGGGGAGGCACGAGCAGTACTTC.

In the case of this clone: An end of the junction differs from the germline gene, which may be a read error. CDR3 sequence reads: CASSYRDREVF. CDR3 nucleotide sequence: TGTGCCAGCAGTTACCGGGACAGGGAGGTCTTC. This chain links TRBV6-1 with TRBJ2-1; TRBD1 agrees at 9 bases. CDR3 length: 11 amino acids. Germline assignment: CDR1 MNHNS and CDR2 SASEGT.

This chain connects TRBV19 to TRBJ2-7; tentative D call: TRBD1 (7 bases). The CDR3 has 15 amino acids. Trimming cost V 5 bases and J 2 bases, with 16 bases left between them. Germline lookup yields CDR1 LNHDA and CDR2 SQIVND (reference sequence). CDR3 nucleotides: TGTGCCAGTAGTCCCTTCCAGGGGGGCCCCTACGAGCAGTACTTC. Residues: CASSPFQGGPYEQYF.

CDR3 region: CASSPRGGELYEQYF. The CDR3 nucleotides read TGTGCCAGCAGCCCCCGGGGGGGGGAGCTCTACGAGCAGTACTTC. The genes are TRBV7-9 and TRBJ2-7; TRBD2 agrees at 8 bases. This CDR3 region has 15 residues. Germline V gene data show CDR1 as SEHNR and CDR2 as FQNEAQ (reference sequence). After removal of 5 bases from V and 3 bases from J, the junction contained 9 bases not matched to a gene.

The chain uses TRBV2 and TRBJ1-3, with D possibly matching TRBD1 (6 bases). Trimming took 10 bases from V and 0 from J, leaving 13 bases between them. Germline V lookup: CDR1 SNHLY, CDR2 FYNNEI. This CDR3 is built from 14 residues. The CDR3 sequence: CATAGTNSGNTIYF. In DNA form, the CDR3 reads TGTGCCACCGCCGGGACAAACTCTGGAAACACCATATATTTT.

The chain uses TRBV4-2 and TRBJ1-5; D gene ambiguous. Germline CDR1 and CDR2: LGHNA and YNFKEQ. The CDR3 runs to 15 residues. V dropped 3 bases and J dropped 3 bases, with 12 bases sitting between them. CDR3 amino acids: CASSHSTATNQPQHF. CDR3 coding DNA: TGTGCCAGCAGCCACTCAACAGCTACCAATCAGCCCCAGCATTTT.

CDR3 residues: CASSRYLGTSGGPYNEQFF. CDR3 in DNA: TGTGCCAGCAGCCGGTATTTAGGGACTAGCGGGGGGCCCTACAATGAGCAGTTCTTC. The chain recombines TRBV7-8 with TRBJ2-1, with 15 positions matching TRBD2. V was pared by 5 bases and J by 2 bases, with 10 bases of the junction left unmatched. Germline V gene sequence: CDR1 SGHVS, CDR2 FQNEAQ. This CDR3 has 19 amino acids.

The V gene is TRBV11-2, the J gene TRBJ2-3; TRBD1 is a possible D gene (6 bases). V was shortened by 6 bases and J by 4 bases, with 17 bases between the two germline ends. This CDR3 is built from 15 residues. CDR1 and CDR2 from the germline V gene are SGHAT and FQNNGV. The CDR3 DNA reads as TGTGCCAGCAGAATCAGGGGAGTTGGGGCAGATACGCAGTATTTT. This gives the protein CASRIRGVGADTQYF.

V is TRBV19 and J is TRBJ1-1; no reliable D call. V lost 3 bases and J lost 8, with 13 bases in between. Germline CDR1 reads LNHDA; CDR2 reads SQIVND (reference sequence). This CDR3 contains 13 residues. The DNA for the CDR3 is TGTGCCAGTAGTATGCGCCTTTTCAGGGAAGCTTTCTTT. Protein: CASSMRLFREAFF.

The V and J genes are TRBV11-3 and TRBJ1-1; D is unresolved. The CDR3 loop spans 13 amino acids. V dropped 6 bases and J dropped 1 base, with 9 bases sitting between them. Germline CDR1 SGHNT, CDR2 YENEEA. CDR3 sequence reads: CASSGPQNTEAFF. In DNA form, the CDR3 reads TGTGCCAGCAGTGGGCCCCAGAACACTGAAGCTTTCTTT. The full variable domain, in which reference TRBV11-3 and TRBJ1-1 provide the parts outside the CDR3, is EAGVVQSPRYKIIEKKQPVAFWCNPISGHNTLYWYLQNLGQGPELLIRYENEEAVDDSQLPKDRFSAERLKGVDSTLKIQPAELGDSAVYLCASSGPQNTEAFFGQGTRLTVV.

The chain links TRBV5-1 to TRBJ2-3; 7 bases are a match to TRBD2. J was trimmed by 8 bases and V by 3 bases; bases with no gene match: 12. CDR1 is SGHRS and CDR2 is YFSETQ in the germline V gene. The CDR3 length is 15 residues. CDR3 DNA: TGCGCCAGCAGCTGGCTCGGGACTACCGAGGGTACGCAGTATTTT. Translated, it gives CASSWLGTTEGTQYF.

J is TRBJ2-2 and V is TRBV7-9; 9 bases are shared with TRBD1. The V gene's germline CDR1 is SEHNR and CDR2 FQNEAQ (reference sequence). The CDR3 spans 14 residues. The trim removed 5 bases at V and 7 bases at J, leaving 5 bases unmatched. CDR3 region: CASSPRQGVGELFF. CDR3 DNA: TGTGCCAGCAGCCCCAGACAGGGGGTCGGGGAGCTGTTTTTT. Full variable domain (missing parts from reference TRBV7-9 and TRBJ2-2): DTGVSQNPRHKITKRGQNVTFRCDPISEHNRLYWYRQTLGQGPEFLTYFQNEAQLEKSRLLSDRFSAERPKGSFSTLEIQRTEQGDSAMYLCASSPRQGVGELFFGEGSRLTVL.

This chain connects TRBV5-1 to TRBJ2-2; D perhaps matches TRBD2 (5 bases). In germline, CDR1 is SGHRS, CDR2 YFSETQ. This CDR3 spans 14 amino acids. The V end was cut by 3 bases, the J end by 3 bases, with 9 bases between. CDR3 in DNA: TGCGCCAGCAGCTGGAGGACCGACACCGGGGAGCTGTTTTTT. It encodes CASSWRTDTGELFF.

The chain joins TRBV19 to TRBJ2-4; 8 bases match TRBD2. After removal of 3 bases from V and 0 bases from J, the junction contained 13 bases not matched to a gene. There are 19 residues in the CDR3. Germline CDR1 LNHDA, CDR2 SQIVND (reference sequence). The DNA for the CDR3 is TGTGCCAGTAGTATCTGGGACACCTTAGCGGGGATAGCCAAAAACATTCAGTACTTC. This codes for CASSIWDTLAGIAKNIQYF.

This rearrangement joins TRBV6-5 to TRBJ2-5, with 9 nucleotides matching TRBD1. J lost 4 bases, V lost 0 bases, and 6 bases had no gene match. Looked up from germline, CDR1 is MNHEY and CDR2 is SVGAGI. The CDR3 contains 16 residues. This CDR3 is CASSYSTGGLGETQYF. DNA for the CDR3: TGTGCCAGCAGTTACTCCACAGGGGGCTTGGGAGAGACCCAGTACTTC.

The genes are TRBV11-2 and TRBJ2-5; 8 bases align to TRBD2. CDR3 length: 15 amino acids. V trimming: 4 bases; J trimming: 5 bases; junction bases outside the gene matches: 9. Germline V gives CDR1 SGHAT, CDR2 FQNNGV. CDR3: CASSSGTRGRETQYF. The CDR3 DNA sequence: TGTGCCAGCAGCTCAGGGACTAGGGGTCGGGAGACCCAGTACTTC.

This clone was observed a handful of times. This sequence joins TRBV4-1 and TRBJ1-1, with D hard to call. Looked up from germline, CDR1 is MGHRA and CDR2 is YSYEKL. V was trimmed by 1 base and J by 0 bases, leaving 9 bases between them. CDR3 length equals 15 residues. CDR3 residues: CASSQVPGMNTEAFF. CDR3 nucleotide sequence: TGCGCCAGCAGCCAAGTTCCGGGAATGAACACTGAAGCTTTCTTT.